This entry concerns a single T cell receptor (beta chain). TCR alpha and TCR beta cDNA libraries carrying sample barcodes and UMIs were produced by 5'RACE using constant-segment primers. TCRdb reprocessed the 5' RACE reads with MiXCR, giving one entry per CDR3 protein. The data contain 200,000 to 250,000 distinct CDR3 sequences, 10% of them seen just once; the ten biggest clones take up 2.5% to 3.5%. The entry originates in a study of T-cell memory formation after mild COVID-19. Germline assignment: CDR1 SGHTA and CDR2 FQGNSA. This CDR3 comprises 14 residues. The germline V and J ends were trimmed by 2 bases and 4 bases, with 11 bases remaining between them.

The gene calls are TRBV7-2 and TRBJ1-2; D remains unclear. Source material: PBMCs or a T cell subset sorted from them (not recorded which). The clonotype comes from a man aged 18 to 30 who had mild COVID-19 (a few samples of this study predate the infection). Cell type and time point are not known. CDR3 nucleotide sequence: TGTGCCAGCAGCTTATCATGGACCAGCTATGGCTACACCTTC. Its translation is CASSLSWTSYGYTF.